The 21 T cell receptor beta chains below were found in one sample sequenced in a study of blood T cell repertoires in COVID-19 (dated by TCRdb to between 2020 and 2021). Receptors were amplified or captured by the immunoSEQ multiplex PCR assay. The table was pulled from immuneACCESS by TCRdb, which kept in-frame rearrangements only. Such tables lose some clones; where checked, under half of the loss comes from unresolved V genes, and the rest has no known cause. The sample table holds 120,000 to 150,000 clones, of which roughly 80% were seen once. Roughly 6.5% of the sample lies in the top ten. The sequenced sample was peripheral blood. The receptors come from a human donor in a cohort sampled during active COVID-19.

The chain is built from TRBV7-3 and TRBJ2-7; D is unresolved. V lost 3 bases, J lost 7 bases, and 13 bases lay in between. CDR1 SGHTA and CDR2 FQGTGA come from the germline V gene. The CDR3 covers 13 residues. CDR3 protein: CASSFRRLDEQYF. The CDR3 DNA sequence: TGTGCCAGCAGCTTTAGGAGACTTGATGAGCAGTACTTC.

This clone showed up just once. This CDR3 is CAIDPGQGYQPQHF. DNA for the CDR3: TGTGCCATCGACCCGGGACAGGGTTATCAGCCCCAGCATTTT. V usage is TRBV10-3 and J usage is TRBJ1-5; TRBD1 agrees at 9 bases. CDR1 and CDR2 from the germline V gene are ENHRY and SYGVKD. J gave up 5 bases and V 8 bases, and 7 bases lay outside the gene matches. The CDR3 spans 14 residues.

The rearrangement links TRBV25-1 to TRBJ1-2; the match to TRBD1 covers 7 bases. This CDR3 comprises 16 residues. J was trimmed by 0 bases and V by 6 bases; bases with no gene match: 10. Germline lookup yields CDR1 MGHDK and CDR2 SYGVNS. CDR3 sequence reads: CASSDDRAGSNYGYTF. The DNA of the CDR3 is TGTGCCAGCAGCGATGACAGGGCTGGGTCTAACTATGGCTACACCTTC.

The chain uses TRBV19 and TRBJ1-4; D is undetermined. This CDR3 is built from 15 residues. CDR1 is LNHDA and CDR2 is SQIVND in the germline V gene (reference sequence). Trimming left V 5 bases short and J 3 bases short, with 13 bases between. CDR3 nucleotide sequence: TGTGCCAGTAGTGCCTCGACATCCGCTAATGAAAAACTGTTTTTT. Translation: CASSASTSANEKLFF.

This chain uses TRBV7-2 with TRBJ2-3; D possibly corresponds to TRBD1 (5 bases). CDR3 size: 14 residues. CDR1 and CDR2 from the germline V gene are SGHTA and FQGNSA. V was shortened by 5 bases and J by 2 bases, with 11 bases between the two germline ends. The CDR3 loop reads CASSRFGATDTQYF. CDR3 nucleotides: TGTGCCAGCAGCCGCTTTGGGGCCACAGATACGCAGTATTTT.

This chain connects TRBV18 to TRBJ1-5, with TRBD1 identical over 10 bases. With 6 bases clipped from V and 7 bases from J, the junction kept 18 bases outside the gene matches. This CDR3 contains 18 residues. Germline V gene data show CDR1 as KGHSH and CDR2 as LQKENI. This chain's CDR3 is CASSRTGGNGAKNQPQHF. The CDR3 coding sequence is TGTGCCAGCTCCCGGACAGGGGGTAATGGCGCAAAGAACCAGCCCCAGCATTTT.

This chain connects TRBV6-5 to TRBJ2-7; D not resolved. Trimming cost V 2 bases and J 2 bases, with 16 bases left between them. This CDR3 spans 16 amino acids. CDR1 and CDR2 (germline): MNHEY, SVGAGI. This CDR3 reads CASSYLQFEIPYEQYF. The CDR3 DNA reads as TGTGCCAGCAGTTACCTCCAATTCGAGATTCCCTACGAGCAGTACTTC.

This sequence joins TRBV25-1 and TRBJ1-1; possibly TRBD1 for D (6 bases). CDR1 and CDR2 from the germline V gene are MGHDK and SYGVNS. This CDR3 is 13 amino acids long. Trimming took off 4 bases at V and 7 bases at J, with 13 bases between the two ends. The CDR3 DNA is TGTGCCAGCAGTGTCAAGACAGGAAGTGAAGCTTTCTTT. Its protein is CASSVKTGSEAFF. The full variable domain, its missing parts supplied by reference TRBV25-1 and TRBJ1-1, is EADIYQTPRYLVIGTGKKITLECSQTMGHDKMYWYQQDPGMELHLIHYSYGVNSTEKGDLSSESTVSRIRTEHFPLTLESARPSHTSQYLCASSVKTGSEAFFGQGTRLTVV.

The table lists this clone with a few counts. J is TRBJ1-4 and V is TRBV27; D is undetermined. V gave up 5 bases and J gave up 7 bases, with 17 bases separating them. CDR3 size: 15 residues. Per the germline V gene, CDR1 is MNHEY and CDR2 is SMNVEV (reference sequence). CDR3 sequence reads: CASSIMAGFGEKLFF. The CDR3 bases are TGTGCCAGCAGTATTATGGCGGGGTTTGGTGAAAAACTGTTTTTT.

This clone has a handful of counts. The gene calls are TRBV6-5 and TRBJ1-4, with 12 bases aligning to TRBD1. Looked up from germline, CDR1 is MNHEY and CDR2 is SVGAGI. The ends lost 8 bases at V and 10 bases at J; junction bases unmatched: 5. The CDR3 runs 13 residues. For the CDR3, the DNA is TGTGCCAGCGGGACAGGGGGCGCGAGAAAACTGTTTTTT. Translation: CASGTGGARKLFF.

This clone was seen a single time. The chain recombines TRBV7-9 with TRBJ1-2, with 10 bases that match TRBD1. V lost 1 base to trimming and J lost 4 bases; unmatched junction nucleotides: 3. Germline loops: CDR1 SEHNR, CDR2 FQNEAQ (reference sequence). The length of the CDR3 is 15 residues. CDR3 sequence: CASSLGGTGAYGYTF. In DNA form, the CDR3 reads TGTGCCAGCAGCTTAGGGGGGACAGGGGCCTATGGCTACACCTTC.

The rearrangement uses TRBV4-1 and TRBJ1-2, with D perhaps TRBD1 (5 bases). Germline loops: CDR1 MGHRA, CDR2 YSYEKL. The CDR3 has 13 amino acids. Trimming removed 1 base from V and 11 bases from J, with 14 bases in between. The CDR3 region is CASSQVRTGRYTF. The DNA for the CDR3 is TGCGCCAGCAGCCAAGTTAGAACAGGCCGATACACCTTC.

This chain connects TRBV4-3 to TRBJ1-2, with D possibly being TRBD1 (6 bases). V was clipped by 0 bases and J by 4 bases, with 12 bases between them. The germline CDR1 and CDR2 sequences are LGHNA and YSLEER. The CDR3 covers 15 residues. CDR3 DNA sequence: TGCGCCAGCAGCCAAGATTACAGGGCCTCCTATGGCTACACCTTC. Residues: CASSQDYRASYGYTF.

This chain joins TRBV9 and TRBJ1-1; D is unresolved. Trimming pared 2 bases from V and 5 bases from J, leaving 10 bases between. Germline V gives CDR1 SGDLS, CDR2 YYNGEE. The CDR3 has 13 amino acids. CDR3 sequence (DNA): TGTGCCAGCAGCGTGGAGGCGGGTACTGAAGCTTTCTTT. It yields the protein CASSVEAGTEAFF.

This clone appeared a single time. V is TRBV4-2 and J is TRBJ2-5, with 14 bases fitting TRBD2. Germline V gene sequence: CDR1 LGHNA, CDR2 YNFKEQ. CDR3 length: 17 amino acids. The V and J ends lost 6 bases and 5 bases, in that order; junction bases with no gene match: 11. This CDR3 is CASRPGLAGASPETQYF. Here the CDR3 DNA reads TGTGCCAGCAGACCGGGACTAGCGGGGGCCTCGCCGGAGACCCAGTACTTC.

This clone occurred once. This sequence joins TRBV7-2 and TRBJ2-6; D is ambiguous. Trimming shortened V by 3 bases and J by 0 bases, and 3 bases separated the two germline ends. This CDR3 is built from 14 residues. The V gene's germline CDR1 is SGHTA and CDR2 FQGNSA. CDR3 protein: CASSFNSGANVLTF. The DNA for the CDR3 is TGTGCCAGCAGCTTCAACTCTGGGGCCAACGTCCTGACTTTC.

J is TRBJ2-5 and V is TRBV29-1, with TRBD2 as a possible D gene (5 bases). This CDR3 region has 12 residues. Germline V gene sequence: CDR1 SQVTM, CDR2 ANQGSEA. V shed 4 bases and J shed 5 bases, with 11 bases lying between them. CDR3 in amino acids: CSVAPGSETQYF. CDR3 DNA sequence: TGCAGCGTTGCTCCGGGGAGTGAGACCCAGTACTTC.

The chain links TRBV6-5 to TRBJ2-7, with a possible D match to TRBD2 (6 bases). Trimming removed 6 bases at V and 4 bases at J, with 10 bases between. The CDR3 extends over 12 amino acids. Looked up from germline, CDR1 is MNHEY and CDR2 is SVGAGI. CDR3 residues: CASSPRGYEQYF. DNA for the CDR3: TGTGCCAGCAGCCCACGGGGGTACGAGCAGTACTTC.

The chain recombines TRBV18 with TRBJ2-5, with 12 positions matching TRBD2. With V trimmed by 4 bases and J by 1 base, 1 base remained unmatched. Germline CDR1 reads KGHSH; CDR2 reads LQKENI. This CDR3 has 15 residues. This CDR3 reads CASSRTSGAQETQYF. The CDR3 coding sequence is TGTGCCAGCTCACGGACTAGCGGGGCCCAAGAGACCCAGTACTTC.

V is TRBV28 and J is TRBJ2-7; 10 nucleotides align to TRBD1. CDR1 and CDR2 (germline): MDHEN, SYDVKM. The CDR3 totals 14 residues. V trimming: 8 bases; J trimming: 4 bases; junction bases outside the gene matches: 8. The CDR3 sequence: CASSTGTGVYEQYF. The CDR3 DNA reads TGTGCCAGCTCGACCGGGACAGGGGTTTACGAGCAGTACTTC.

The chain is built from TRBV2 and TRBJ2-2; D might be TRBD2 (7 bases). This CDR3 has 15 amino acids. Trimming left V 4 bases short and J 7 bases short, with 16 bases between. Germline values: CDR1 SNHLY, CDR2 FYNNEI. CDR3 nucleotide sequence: TGTGCCAGCAGTGGGGTAATGCGGGGGCGCGGGGAGCTGTTTTTT. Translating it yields CASSGVMRGRGELFF.